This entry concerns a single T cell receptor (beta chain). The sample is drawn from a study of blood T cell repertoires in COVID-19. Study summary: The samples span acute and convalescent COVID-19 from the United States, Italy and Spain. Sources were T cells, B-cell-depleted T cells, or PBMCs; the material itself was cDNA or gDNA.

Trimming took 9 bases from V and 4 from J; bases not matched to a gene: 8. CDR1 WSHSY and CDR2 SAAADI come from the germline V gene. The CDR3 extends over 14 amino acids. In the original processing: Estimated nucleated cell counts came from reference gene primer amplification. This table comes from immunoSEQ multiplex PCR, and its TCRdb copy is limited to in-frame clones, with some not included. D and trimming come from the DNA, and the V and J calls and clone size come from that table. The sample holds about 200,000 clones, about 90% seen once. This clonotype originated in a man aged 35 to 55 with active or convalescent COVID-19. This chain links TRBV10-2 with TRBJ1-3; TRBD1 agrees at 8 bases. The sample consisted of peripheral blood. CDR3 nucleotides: TGCGCCAGTCCGGCAGGGGGCTTGGGAAACACCATATATTTT. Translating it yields CASPAGGLGNTIYF.